The clone carrying this T cell receptor (beta chain) was counted between two and nine times. No antigen is known for it. The CDR3 spans 20 residues. V lost 5 bases to trimming and J lost 1 base, with 29 bases between them. CDR1 and CDR2 (germline): SGHAT, FQDESV (reference sequence). The data stem from a study of blood T cells in healthy people across ages. With a J-beta primer mix and a sample-barcoded 5' primer, a second PCR ran about 7 to 11 cycles. TCRdb called the 5' RACE reads again in MiXCR, with one record for every CDR3 protein. The repertoire includes 760,000 or so distinct CDR3 sequences, approximately 25% of them detected once, and under 10% sits in the top ten. Whole-study results and caveats: Diversity estimated from one million T cells was considered an underestimate. Measured against age, TCR beta diversity per million T cells decreased in a roughly linear manner. Fewer expanded clones and more diversity marked long-lived versus aged donors.

These same records also appear under a second study, on T cells of mothers and their children. That source notes: Barcodes and 2-4 random nucleotides were added by M1S in the second PCR.

V usage is TRBV11-1 and J usage is TRBJ2-5; D is perhaps TRBD2 (6 bases). Sequenced sample: blood. The receptor's source is a boy younger than 18 in good health. CDR3 sequence (DNA): TGTGCCAGCAGCCCCTCGACTAGAGCGGACCCCCCATATTTCCAAGAGACCCAGTACTTC. Translating gives CASSPSTRADPPYFQETQYF.